Below are 27 T cell receptor beta chains sequenced from a single sample in a study of low-dose radiotherapy and immunotherapy resistance in tumors. Both TCRalpha and TCRbeta chains were reverse transcribed with V-gene-specific primers. The TCRs were subjected to amplification over about 20 PCR cycles employing a constant-region primer in conjunction with a V-primer adapter. TCRdb independently ran MiXCR on the reads; one entry per CDR3 protein. The table lists more than 90,000 distinct CDR3 sequences, around 20% of them singletons, with 4.1% in the top ten. Time point noted: after trial treatment. As to treatment: LDRT plus nivolumab, ipilimumab, low-dose cyclophosphamide and aspirin (RACIN trial). Sequenced material: PBMCs, taken after low-dose radiotherapy plus immunotherapy. These TCRs come from a male donor with prostate cancer.

This clonotype was recorded many times. The rearrangement uses TRBV20-1 and TRBJ2-1, with a weak D call TRBD2 (7 bases). The V and J ends lost 3 bases and 9 bases respectively, with 21 bases between them. The CDR3 has 15 amino acids. Germline CDR1 is DFQATT and CDR2 is SNEGSKA (reference sequence). In DNA, the CDR3 is TGCAGTGCTAGGCGGTGGGGGGGCAAGGAGGGTGAGCAGTTCTTC. Its translation: CSARRWGGKEGEQFF.

This clonotype was found many times. This sequence joins TRBV12-3 or TRBV12-4 and TRBJ1-6; D not resolved. This CDR3 has 15 amino acids. V lost 6 bases and J lost 8, with 17 bases in between. The CDR3 coding sequence is TGTGCCAGCAGCCGTGACATAAGTACGGATTCACCCCTCCACTTT. Encoded protein: CASSRDISTDSPLHF.

This clonotype showed up many times. This sequence joins TRBV29-1 and TRBJ1-1; D not certain. Per germline, CDR1 SQVTM and CDR2 ANQGSEA. CDR3 length: 11 residues. Trimming removed 4 bases at V and 4 bases at J, with 7 bases between. In DNA form, the CDR3 reads TGCAGCGTTGGGGTGGGCACTGAAGCTTTCTTT. It codes for CSVGVGTEAFF. The full variable domain, completed using reference TRBV29-1 and TRBJ1-1, is SAVISQKPSRDICQRGTSLTIQCQVDSQVTMMFWYRQQPGQSLTLIATANQGSEATYESGFVIDKFPISRPNLTFSTLTVSNMSPEDSSIYLCSVGVGTEAFFGQGTRLTVV.

This clonotype was seen at least ten times. The J gene is TRBJ2-1, the V gene TRBV11-3; possibly TRBD2 for D (5 bases). Germline CDR1 is SGHNT and CDR2 is YENEEA. This CDR3 spans 12 amino acids. The V end lost 2 bases, the J end lost 12 bases, and 11 bases lay between the germline ends. DNA for the CDR3: TGTGCCAGCAGCTTATTGGGAGCGGCGCAGTTCTTC. Translated, it gives CASSLLGAAQFF.

This clonotype was observed at least ten times. The rearrangement joins TRBV5-6 to TRBJ1-4; no firm D call. V was cut by 7 bases and J by 0 bases, with 19 bases left in between. The CDR3 runs 17 residues. In germline, CDR1 is SGHDT, CDR2 YYEEEE. CDR3 coding DNA: TGTGCCAGCGAAAAGCGAGGGTACATCACAACTAATGAAAAACTGTTTTTT. This encodes CASEKRGYITTNEKLFF.

This clonotype has only a few counts. The CDR3, as DNA: TGCAGTGCAGCGGGACAGGGTGACACTGAAGCTTTCTTT. Translated, it gives CSAAGQGDTEAFF. The V and J genes are TRBV20-1 and TRBJ1-1, with 9 bases lining up with TRBD1. This CDR3 has 13 residues. V lost 6 bases, J lost 3 bases, and 5 bases stayed unmatched. Germline CDR1 and CDR2: DFQATT and SNEGSKA (reference sequence).

As DNA, the CDR3 is TGCGCCAGCTCGCGGGCAGGGGGCAATCAGCCCCAGCATTTT. This codes for CASSRAGGNQPQHF. The V and J genes are TRBV5-1 and TRBJ1-5, with D possibly matching TRBD1 (6 bases). Trimming stripped 7 bases from V and 2 bases from J, with 13 bases between. Germline assignment: CDR1 SGHRS and CDR2 YFSETQ. The CDR3 runs 14 residues.

With respect to this clonotype: This is likely an artifact of a read error, given a far larger clone one base away. The V and J genes are TRBV5-6 and TRBJ2-1; D uncertain. Trimming stripped 1 base from V and 10 bases from J, with 12 bases between. The CDR3 runs 13 residues. CDR1 and CDR2 (germline): SGHDT, YYEEEE. The CDR3, as DNA: TGTGCCAGCAGCTTGAAGGGCTCCTACGAGCAGTTCTTC. Translating it yields CASSLKGSYEQFF.

The table lists this clonotype with many counts. A junction end diverges from the germline sequence, so it may reflect a read error. This chain joins TRBV6-1 and TRBJ2-7, with 11 bases aligning to TRBD1. Germline CDR1 MNHNS, CDR2 SASEGT. This CDR3 has 14 residues. CDR3 amino acids: CAISEGQGVYEQYF. For the CDR3, the DNA is TGTGCCATCAGTGAGGGACAGGGGGTCTACGAGCAGTACTTC.

This clonotype was observed at least ten times. This chain connects TRBV6-2 or TRBV6-3 to TRBJ1-2, with D perhaps matching TRBD1 (6 bases). The CDR3 covers 17 residues. V was pared by 1 base and J by 3 bases, with 18 bases between. CDR1 is MNHEY and CDR2 is SVGEGT in the germline V gene. CDR3 DNA: TGTGCCAGCAGTTACTGGGGCGACAGGCCTGCGGACTATGGCTACACCTTC. This encodes CASSYWGDRPADYGYTF.

In this sample, this clonotype turned up many times. The chain has TRBV20-1 and TRBJ1-3; D gene ambiguous. There are 15 residues in the CDR3. Deletions cut 3 bases from V and 3 bases from J, with 15 bases between. Germline V gene data show CDR1 as DFQATT and CDR2 as SNEGSKA (reference sequence). The DNA for the CDR3 is TGCAGTGCTAGCACGCCCCGCCGGCTTGGAAACACCATATATTTT. Amino acids: CSASTPRRLGNTIYF.

This clonotype was counted many times. The chain recombines TRBV15 with TRBJ2-3, with D unresolved. The V and J ends lost 8 bases and 0 bases respectively, with 15 bases between them. Germline lookup yields CDR1 LNHNV and CDR2 YYDKDF (reference sequence). The CDR3 has 15 residues. CDR3 loop: CATSPGLESTDTQYF. In DNA form, the CDR3 reads TGTGCCACCTCACCGGGCCTGGAAAGCACAGATACGCAGTATTTT.

This clonotype was detected ten times or more. The chain employs TRBV20-1 and TRBJ2-7, with TRBD2 matching 9 bases. Germline CDR1 DFQATT, CDR2 SNEGSKA (reference sequence). Germline trimming cut 5 bases from V and 2 bases from J; bases unmatched to any gene: 16. The CDR3 is 17 residues long. CDR3 nucleotides: TGCAGTGCTTCCACTGTGCGGGGGGGCCTCTTGCCCTACGAGCAGTACTTC. Amino acid sequence: CSASTVRGGLLPYEQYF.

This clonotype was detected only a few times. The chain couples TRBV2 to TRBJ1-2; D is uncertain. CDR3 length: 13 residues. Looked up from germline, CDR1 is SNHLY and CDR2 is FYNNEI. Trimming cost V 4 bases and J 4 bases, with 10 bases left between them. This CDR3 is CASSAKGTYGYTF. In DNA form, the CDR3 reads TGTGCCAGCAGTGCAAAGGGCACCTATGGCTACACCTTC.

This clonotype appeared many times. The chain joins TRBV25-1 to TRBJ2-7; D possibly corresponds to TRBD2 (6 bases). This CDR3 has 16 amino acids. CDR1 and CDR2 from the germline V gene are MGHDK and SYGVNS. V lost 6 bases and J lost 2, with 20 bases in between. The CDR3 region is CASRPTLGAGTYEQYF. In DNA form, the CDR3 reads TGTGCCAGCAGACCCACACTAGGGGCGGGGACCTACGAGCAGTACTTC.

This clonotype was counted many times. The V and J genes are TRBV27 and TRBJ2-3, with D unclear. Trimming removed 9 bases from V and 1 base from J, with 14 bases in between. Germline V gene sequence: CDR1 MNHEY, CDR2 SMNVEV (reference sequence). This CDR3 contains 14 residues. CDR3 residues: CASHRAGRTDTQYF. Written as DNA, the CDR3 is TGTGCCAGTCATCGGGCAGGCCGCACAGATACGCAGTATTTT.

This clonotype was counted ten times or more. The CDR3 DNA follows: TGTGCCAGTAGCACCCTCGTAAGCCAAACCTACGAGCAGTACTTC. It translates to CASSTLVSQTYEQYF. V gene TRBV19 combines with J gene TRBJ2-7; D uncertain. The V gene's germline CDR1 is LNHDA and CDR2 SQIVND (reference sequence). V dropped 6 bases and J dropped 2 bases, with 17 bases sitting between them. There are 15 residues in the CDR3.

This clonotype was observed at least ten times. The CDR3 region is CSARAVAKNIQYF. The CDR3 DNA follows: TGCAGTGCAAGGGCGGTAGCCAAAAACATTCAGTACTTC. This rearrangement joins TRBV20-1 to TRBJ2-4; D is ambiguous. Germline-derived CDR1 and CDR2 are DFQATT and SNEGSKA (reference sequence). The CDR3 is 13 residues long. Trimming took 6 bases from V and 0 from J, leaving 9 bases between them.

This clonotype was seen many times. The rearrangement links TRBV14 to TRBJ2-1, with D maybe TRBD2 (5 bases). The CDR3 has 16 amino acids. V dropped 1 base and J dropped 1 base, with 11 bases sitting between them. Germline CDR1 is SGHDN and CDR2 is FVKESK. The CDR3 sequence: CASSQVLGGSYNEQFF. The CDR3 nucleotides read TGTGCCAGCAGCCAAGTACTAGGAGGTTCCTACAATGAGCAGTTCTTC.

This clonotype was seen only a few times. This chain uses TRBV28 with TRBJ2-1, with 8 bases lining up with TRBD2. In germline, CDR1 is MDHEN, CDR2 SYDVKM. V dropped 4 bases and J dropped 5; count of bases not matched to a gene: 10. The CDR3 has 16 residues. The CDR3 loop reads CASSSGGAEQNNEQFF. Written as DNA, the CDR3 is TGTGCCAGCAGTTCCGGGGGGGCCGAGCAAAACAATGAGCAGTTCTTC.

The V call is TRBV6-5, the J call TRBJ2-7; 9 bases fit TRBD2. The trim removed 8 bases at V and 3 bases at J, leaving 8 bases unmatched. The germline V gene has CDR1 MNHEY and CDR2 SVGAGI. The CDR3 is 14 residues long. The CDR3 sequence is CASRLQRGVYEQYF. DNA for the CDR3: TGTGCCAGCCGTCTTCAGCGGGGGGTCTACGAGCAGTACTTC.

This clonotype was observed at least ten times. The chain couples TRBV5-1 to TRBJ2-1, with TRBD2 identical over 9 bases. The CDR3 loop spans 14 amino acids. Germline CDR1 SGHRS, CDR2 YFSETQ. The V gene end was trimmed by 4 bases and the J gene end by 6 bases; junction bases not matched to a gene: 5. The chain's CDR3 is CASSPGTSLNEQFF. The CDR3 DNA reads as TGCGCCAGCAGCCCTGGGACTAGCCTCAATGAGCAGTTCTTC.

The chain employs TRBV5-6 and TRBJ2-7, with a tentative D call TRBD1 (5 bases). V shed 0 bases and J shed 2 bases, with 15 bases lying between them. This CDR3 has 16 amino acids. CDR1 SGHDT and CDR2 YYEEEE come from the germline V gene. The chain's CDR3 is CASSLEWGRITYEQYF. The CDR3 region has the DNA TGTGCCAGCAGCTTGGAATGGGGCAGGATAACCTACGAGCAGTACTTC.

This clonotype was recorded at least ten times. This chain uses TRBV20-1 with TRBJ2-2, with 9 bases identical to TRBD1. Germline CDR1 DFQATT, CDR2 SNEGSKA (reference sequence). V shed 6 bases and J 3 bases; nucleotides not matched to a gene: 2. The CDR3 has 13 amino acids. In DNA form, the CDR3 reads TGCAGTGCAGGGACAGGGTACACCGGGGAGCTGTTTTTT. It is translated as CSAGTGYTGELFF.

This clonotype was seen repeatedly, ten times or more. The rearrangement uses TRBV2 and TRBJ1-2; 7 bases match TRBD1. Germline CDR1 reads SNHLY; CDR2 reads FYNNEI. The CDR3 runs to 14 residues. The junction had 10 bases not matched to a gene; V was cut back by 8 bases and J by 4 bases. The CDR3 region has the DNA TGTGCCAGCGGCAGCGGAGGGGGCGGCTATGGCTACACCTTC. Translated, it gives CASGSGGGGYGYTF. Full variable domain (missing parts from reference TRBV2 and TRBJ1-2): EPEVTQTPSHQVTQMGQEVILRCVPISNHLYFYWYRQILGQKVEFLVSFYNNEISEKSEIFDDQFSVERPDGSNFTLKIRSTKLEDSAMYFCASGSGGGGYGYTFGSGTRLTVV.

This clonotype has a handful of counts. V and J are TRBV7-2 and TRBJ2-5; D is ambiguous. Germline V gene data show CDR1 as SGHTA and CDR2 as FQGNSA. Deletions cut 4 bases from V and 5 bases from J, with 29 bases between. CDR3 length: 19 amino acids. CDR3 residues: CASSSPYMAPHIYSETQYF. The CDR3 bases are TGTGCCAGCAGCTCTCCGTATATGGCCCCACATATATATTCGGAGACCCAGTACTTC.

As regards this clonotype: This is likely an artifact of a read error, given a far larger clone one base away. The rearrangement uses TRBV7-2 and TRBJ2-3, with 9 nucleotides matching TRBD1. Germline V gene data show CDR1 as SGHTA and CDR2 as FQGNSA. This CDR3 is built from 18 residues. The CDR3 nucleotides are TGCGCCAGCAGCTTGGCTTTCGGCTGGGACAGGGACACAGGTACGCAGTATTTT. Translation gives CASSLAFGWDRDTGTQYF.